This TCR beta chain was retrieved from a study of cytotoxic CD8 clonotypes in ibrutinib-treated CLL. Study information: Partial response was seen in approximately 25 patients and complete response in 2; after median around 72 months, approximately 14 stayed remitted, 12 progressed. Study-wide findings and caveats: Starting clonality was above that of age-matched healthy donors and tracked circulating CD8+ T-cell counts.

As to this clone: Its antigen remains unknown.

The V and J ends lost 11 bases and 2 bases respectively, with 13 bases between them. The CDR3 length is 13 residues. Germline CDR1 reads MNHNS; CDR2 reads SASEGT. Measured with immunoSEQ multiplex PCR; TCRdb has only the in-frame clones, and not every one. The sample includes approximately 100,000 clones, around 73% of them seen just once. Investigators sourced around 1.9 micrograms of genomic DNA from cryopreserved PBMCs for TCR beta libraries. This material consisted of PBMCs, taken after 12 months of ibrutinib treatment. This clonotype was sampled from a human donor with chronic lymphocytic leukemia. The V call is TRBV6-1, the J call TRBJ1-5; the D gene is possibly TRBD1 (6 bases). CDR3: CAGGGEGNQPQHF. CDR3 DNA: TGTGCCGGGGGCGGGGAAGGCAATCAGCCCCAGCATTTT.